The rows below give T cell receptor beta chains drawn from one sample of a study of T cells in Graves' hyperthyroidism and ophthalmopathy. TCRdb ran MiXCR on the multiplex PCR reads and lists one entry per CDR3 protein. The sample carries fewer than 650,000 distinct CDR3 sequences, roughly 14% recorded once. Sequenced material: blood. The receptor set was obtained from a middle-aged woman with Graves' ophthalmopathy. Both conserved end residues are part of each CDR3. D genes are given only for firm matches. The size of a clone is reported for some rows only, either as once, few or many, or as a class for expanded clones.

J gene,clone size,V gene,D gene,CDR3 protein,CDR3 DNA
TRBJ2-2,many,TRBV29-1,TRBD2,CSVGGVGGELFF,TGCAGCGTCGGGGGGGTTGGCGGGGAGCTGTTTTTT
TRBJ1-5,many,TRBV19,-,CASMLSRFGNQPQHF,TGTGCCAGTATGTTATCCAGGTTCGGCAATCAGCCCCAGCATTTT
TRBJ2-7,many,TRBV28,-,CASTTGTRYEQYF,TGTGCCAGCACGACAGGGACTCGGTACGAGCAGTACTTC
TRBJ2-4,many,TRBV2,-,CASSELSSKNIQYF,TGTGCCAGCAGTGAACTTAGCTCCAAAAACATTCAGTACTTC
TRBJ1-2,many,TRBV5-5,TRBD1,CASSLGGGVGYTF,TGTGCCAGCAGCTTGGGAGGGGGCGTGGGCTACACCTTC
TRBJ2-2,-,TRBV29-1,-,CSVGGGLDTGELFF,TGCAGCGTTGGGGGTGGGTTGGACACCGGGGAGCTGTTTTTT
TRBJ2-4,many,TRBV12-3/TRBV12-4,TRBD2,CASSLFGGGNIQYF,TGTGCCAGCAGTTTATTCGGGGGGGGGAACATTCAGTACTTC
TRBJ2-7,many,TRBV12-3/TRBV12-4,TRBD2,CASSFGSPGTSGRGEQYF,TGTGCCAGCAGTTTCGGGAGCCCCGGGACTAGCGGGAGGGGCGAGCAGTACTTC
TRBJ2-7,-,TRBV12-3/TRBV12-4,TRBD2,CASSLYRSGGAGEQYF,TGTGCCAGCAGTTTATACCGTAGCGGGGGCGCGGGGGAGCAGTACTTC
TRBJ2-7,-,TRBV6-1,TRBD2,CASARLAGGPGEQYF,TGTGCCAGCGCTCGTCTAGCGGGAGGGCCTGGAGAGCAGTACTTC
TRBJ1-1,many,TRBV6-5,TRBD1,CASSYLSGGNGEAFF,TGTGCCAGCAGTTACTTGTCAGGGGGGAACGGTGAAGCTTTCTTT
TRBJ2-5,many,TRBV7-2,TRBD2,CASSLGPGPTGGQYF,TGTGCCAGCAGCTTAGGACCGGGCCCAACGGGGGGCCAGTACTTC
TRBJ1-2,many,TRBV12-5,-,CASGFDGLRGYTF,TGTGCTAGTGGTTTCGACGGTCTTCGTGGCTACACCTTC
TRBJ2-7,many,TRBV20-1,TRBD1,CSVTRGTGGEQYF,TGCAGTGTTACTAGAGGGACAGGGGGCGAGCAGTACTTC
TRBJ2-5,many,TRBV11-2,-,CASTLGGLQETQYF,TGTGCCAGCACCTTGGGAGGTTTACAAGAGACCCAGTACTTC
TRBJ2-5,few,TRBV20-1,TRBD2,CSARTSGPGTSGQETQYF,TGCAGTGCTAGAACTAGCGGCCCCGGGACTAGCGGTCAAGAGACCCAGTACTTC
TRBJ2-1,many,TRBV10-3,-,CAISEVLTSRSGFDEQFF,TGTGCCATCAGTGAGGTCCTTACTAGTCGGAGTGGTTTCGATGAGCAGTTCTTC
TRBJ2-7,few,TRBV13,TRBD1,CASTSAAIGTGGYEQYF,TGTGCCAGCACTTCCGCCGCCATAGGGACAGGGGGCTACGAGCAGTACTTC
TRBJ1-6,few,TRBV12-3/TRBV12-4,-,CASRGSTGSNSPLHF,TGTGCCAGCAGGGGATCCACAGGGAGTAATTCACCCCTCCACTTT
TRBJ2-5,-,TRBV7-2,-,CASSRRGIVAETQYF,TGTGCCAGCAGCCGGAGGGGGATAGTAGCTGAGACCCAGTACTTC
TRBJ2-4,many,TRBV6-1,TRBD1,CASRRQGFEYF,TGTGCCAGCAGAAGACAGGGTTTCGAGTACTTC
TRBJ2-5,-,TRBV7-2,-,CASSLARTDQETQYF,TGTGCCAGCAGCTTAGCCCGGACAGATCAAGAGACCCAGTACTTC
TRBJ1-1,-,TRBV20-1,-,CSAEGRREGNTEAFF,TGCAGTGCCGAGGGGCGTCGTGAAGGGAACACTGAAGCTTTCTTT
TRBJ1-1,-,TRBV19,TRBD1,CASTAGQGVGEAFF,TGTGCCAGTACCGCGGGACAGGGGGTCGGGGAAGCTTTCTTT
TRBJ2-6,few,TRBV11-2,-,CASSLWDTSSGANVLTF,TGTGCCAGCAGCTTATGGGACACCTCCTCTGGGGCCAACGTCCTGACTTTC
TRBJ2-2,many,TRBV19,TRBD2,CASSNSGSGGELFF,TGTGCCAGTAGTAATAGCGGGAGTGGCGGGGAGCTGTTTTTT
TRBJ1-1,-,TRBV27,TRBD1,CASSLTLSGGLGAFF,TGTGCCAGCAGTTTAACCCTGTCAGGGGGCTTGGGGGCTTTCTTT
TRBJ2-7,many,TRBV6-2/TRBV6-3,-,CASSYNLEGYEQYF,TGTGCCAGCAGTTACAATCTAGAAGGCTACGAGCAGTACTTC
TRBJ2-7,many,TRBV29-1,-,CSVEDLASQGGYEQYF,TGCAGCGTTGAAGATCTCGCGTCCCAGGGGGGCTACGAGCAGTACTTC
TRBJ1-1,few,TRBV7-9,-,CASSLASVAFF,TGTGCCAGCAGCTTAGCCTCCGTAGCTTTCTTT
TRBJ1-1,many,TRBV5-1,-,CASSPRQFVAEAFF,TGCGCCAGCAGCCCTCGGCAGTTTGTCGCTGAAGCTTTCTTT
TRBJ1-2,few,TRBV30,TRBD1,CAWSEQGAHGYTF,TGTGCCTGGAGTGAACAGGGGGCTCATGGCTACACCTTC
TRBJ2-7,-,TRBV7-9,-,CASSFSEVPLEQYF,TGTGCCAGCAGCTTTTCAGAGGTCCCTTTGGAGCAGTACTTC
TRBJ1-2,many,TRBV10-3,-,CAISESTDRYGYTF,TGTGCCATCAGTGAGTCAACAGATCGATATGGCTACACCTTC
TRBJ2-7,-,TRBV28,TRBD2,CASSLGAGTSGRSWVYEQYF,TGTGCCAGCAGTTTAGGAGCGGGGACTAGCGGGAGGAGTTGGGTCTACGAGCAGTACTTC
TRBJ1-1,-,TRBV5-1,TRBD1,CASSFGKKLGQDAFF,TGCGCCAGCAGCTTTGGGAAAAAATTGGGACAGGACGCTTTCTTT
TRBJ2-7,many,TRBV28,-,CASSLSTYEQYF,TGTGCCAGCAGTTTATCGACCTACGAGCAGTACTTC
TRBJ2-5,many,TRBV12-3/TRBV12-4,TRBD2,CASSLASGRAGETQYF,TGTGCCAGCAGTTTAGCTAGCGGGAGGGCCGGGGAGACCCAGTACTTC
TRBJ1-1,many,TRBV6-1,-,CASGERGTEAFF,TGTGCCTCTGGGGAGCGGGGCACTGAAGCTTTCTTT
TRBJ1-2,-,TRBV7-2,-,CASSLAGRVGEGYGYTF,TGTGCCAGCAGCTTAGCAGGTCGGGTAGGGGAAGGGTATGGCTACACCTTC
TRBJ1-2,-,TRBV14,-,CASSQGRIYGYTF,TGTGCCAGCAGCCAGGGCCGGATCTATGGCTACACCTTC
TRBJ1-1,-,TRBV4-3,-,CASSQEGLLNTEAFF,TGCGCCAGCAGCCAAGAGGGACTTTTGAACACTGAAGCTTTCTTT
TRBJ1-1,few,TRBV28,-,CASSFWQVDFF,TGTGCCAGCAGTTTTTGGCAAGTGGATTTCTTT
TRBJ2-7,many,TRBV7-9,-,CASSPRQAYEQYF,TGTGCCAGCAGCCCGCGGCAGGCCTACGAGCAGTACTTC
TRBJ2-5,few,TRBV7-9,-,CASSLGEGEAVQETQYF,TGTGCCAGCAGCTTAGGGGAAGGGGAGGCGGTCCAAGAGACCCAGTACTTC
TRBJ2-7,many,TRBV6-2/TRBV6-3,-,CASSFRLTSYEQYF,TGTGCCAGCAGTTTTAGACTGACCTCCTACGAGCAGTACTTC
TRBJ1-1,-,TRBV11-3,-,CASTEVRGNTEAFF,TGTGCCAGCACCGAAGTTAGGGGGAACACTGAAGCTTTCTTT
TRBJ1-1,many,TRBV6-5,-,CASSPFTEAFF,TGTGCCAGCAGTCCATTCACTGAAGCTTTCTTT
TRBJ1-1,-,TRBV3-1,TRBD1,CASSPGTALTNTEAFF,TGTGCCAGCAGCCCCGGGACAGCCCTTACGAACACTGAAGCTTTCTTT
TRBJ1-5,-,TRBV6-2/TRBV6-3,-,CASSLTGVRQPQHF,TGTGCCAGCAGTTTAACGGGGGTCAGGCAGCCCCAGCATTTT
TRBJ1-5,many,TRBV20-1,-,CSARTDSNQPQHF,TGCAGTGCTAGGACGGACAGCAATCAGCCCCAGCATTTT
TRBJ2-1,many,TRBV11-2,TRBD1,CASRPGQGFNEQFF,TGTGCCAGCAGGCCGGGACAGGGATTTAATGAGCAGTTCTTC
TRBJ2-2,many,TRBV9,-,CASTESGMGTGELFF,TGTGCCAGCACCGAGAGTGGGATGGGCACCGGGGAGCTGTTTTTT
TRBJ2-5,few,TRBV7-6,TRBD2,CASSPSVLAGGRETQYF,TGTGCCAGCAGCCCCTCGGTTCTAGCGGGAGGGCGGGAGACCCAGTACTTC